A single sample gave rise to the 28 T cell receptor beta chains below, sequenced in a study of T-cell reconstitution after alpha-beta-depleted transplantation in children. Unique molecular identifiers were used in preparing the TCRbeta library. TCRdb re-derived calls from the PCR reads in MiXCR, one entry per CDR3 protein. The sample records 100,000 to 150,000 distinct CDR3 sequences, roughly 23% being singletons. The specimen was PBMCs, mostly from graft donor cells, collected 180 days after TCRalphabeta/CD19-depleted stem cell transplant. The source is a male patient aged 2-15 years who had a stem cell transplant for chronic granulomatous disease, so the T cells may come from the graft donor.

About this clonotype: This may be a read error: a much more frequent sequence differs by one nucleotide. V is TRBV21-1 and J is TRBJ2-7. TRBV21-1 is labeled a pseudogene. This CDR3 has 16 amino acids. CDR3 DNA: TGTGCCAGCAGCAAACCCGGCTTTGGGGCCTCCTACGAGCAGTACTTC. Its translation is CASSKPGFGASYEQYF.

The chain's CDR3 is CAMGSGNHCQYF. Here the CDR3 DNA reads TGTGCCATGGGCTCCGGGAACCACTGCCAGTACTTC. This chain links TRBV28 with TRBJ2-7; possibly TRBD2 for D (5 bases). Germline V gives CDR1 MDHEN, CDR2 SYDVKM. The CDR3 has 12 residues. The V and J ends lost 10 bases and 10 bases respectively, with 20 bases between them.

V and J are TRBV27 and TRBJ1-5; D is possibly TRBD1 (6 bases). Trimming took off 6 bases at V and 5 bases at J, with 17 bases between the two ends. CDR1 and CDR2 from the germline V gene are MNHEY and SMNVEV (reference sequence). The CDR3 loop spans 15 amino acids. CDR3 loop: CASSFRRQAHQPQHF. CDR3 DNA: TGTGCCAGCAGCTTTAGGCGACAGGCCCATCAGCCCCAGCATTTT.

This clonotype was seen a few times. V usage is TRBV6-5 and J usage is TRBJ2-7; 9 bases align to TRBD2. Germline V CDR1 and CDR2: MNHEY, SVGAGI. The CDR3 length is 18 residues. Trimming removed 0 bases from V and 5 bases from J; junction bases left unmatched: 14. The CDR3: CASSYSVVAGVWGHEQYF. CDR3 in DNA: TGTGCCAGCAGTTACTCTGTGGTAGCGGGAGTATGGGGGCACGAGCAGTACTTC.

This clonotype showed up just a few times. The V gene is TRBV24-1, the J gene TRBJ2-3; 13 bases align to TRBD2. The CDR3 has 17 amino acids. V lost 6 bases and J lost 2; bases outside the gene matches: 7. CDR1 and CDR2 from the germline V gene are KGHDR and SFDVKD. This CDR3 is CATSLPTSGRTTDTQYF. The CDR3 bases are TGTGCCACCAGTTTACCGACTAGCGGGAGGACCACAGATACGCAGTATTTT.

The chain links TRBV25-1 to TRBJ2-3; 9 bases are shared with TRBD1. V was clipped by 4 bases and J by 6 bases; unmatched bases: 2. Germline CDR1 MGHDK, CDR2 SYGVNS. The CDR3 is 13 residues long. The CDR3 loop reads CASSGDRADTQYF. CDR3 bases: TGTGCCAGCAGTGGGGACAGGGCGGATACGCAGTATTTT.

Many counts were recorded for this clonotype. The J gene is TRBJ1-1, the V gene TRBV6-1, with a possible D match to TRBD1 (6 bases). The CDR3 is made up of 14 amino acids. Germline loops: CDR1 MNHNS, CDR2 SASEGT. V was clipped by 7 bases and J by 1 base, with 13 bases between them. The DNA for the CDR3 is TGTGCCAGCATACCCCAACAGGGGAACACTGAAGCTTTCTTT. Protein: CASIPQQGNTEAFF.

This clonotype was found a few times. The chain carries TRBV29-1 and TRBJ2-1; 10 bases are shared with TRBD1. The CDR3 totals 13 residues. CDR1 and CDR2 from the germline V gene are SQVTM and ANQGSEA. J lost 7 bases, V lost 5 bases, and 5 bases had no gene match. CDR3 bases: TGCAGCGTTTGGACAGGGGGGGGGAATGAGCAGTTCTTC. It is translated as CSVWTGGGNEQFF.

The gene calls are TRBV20-1 and TRBJ1-5; D uncertain. The germline V gene encodes CDR1 DFQATT and CDR2 SNEGSKA (reference sequence). The V end was cut by 2 bases, the J end by 1 base, with 15 bases between. The length of the CDR3 is 16 residues. This CDR3 reads CSARPLRATSNQPQHF. The CDR3 coding sequence is TGCAGTGCTAGACCGTTGAGGGCCACGAGCAATCAGCCCCAGCATTTT.

At least ten counts were recorded for this clonotype. The gene calls are TRBV20-1 and TRBJ2-1, with D perhaps TRBD1 (6 bases). Trimming removed 6 bases at V and 0 bases at J, with 18 bases between. In germline, CDR1 is DFQATT, CDR2 SNEGSKA (reference sequence). The CDR3 is 16 amino acids. CDR3 sequence: CSATDRSRSSYNEQFF. In DNA form, the CDR3 reads TGCAGTGCCACCGACAGGTCCCGTAGCTCCTACAATGAGCAGTTCTTC.

The chain joins TRBV7-6 to TRBJ2-1, with 9 nucleotides matching TRBD2. J was trimmed by 7 bases and V by 1 base; bases with no gene match: 5. The CDR3 extends over 15 amino acids. Germline assignment: CDR1 SGHVS and CDR2 FNYEAQ. DNA for the CDR3: TGTGCCAGCAGCTTAGGTAGCGGGAGTTGGAATGAGCAGTTCTTC. Translation: CASSLGSGSWNEQFF.

This chain joins TRBV28 and TRBJ1-5, with D hard to call. The germline CDR1 and CDR2 sequences are MDHEN and SYDVKM. Trimming left V 6 bases short and J 3 bases short, with 12 bases between. CDR3 size: 14 residues. This chain's CDR3 is CASSPTGSNQPQHF. CDR3 DNA sequence: TGTGCCAGCAGCCCAACGGGGTCCAATCAGCCCCAGCATTTT.

This chain joins TRBV12-2 and TRBJ1-2; TRBD1 is the table's D call, not checked against the DNA. TRBV12-2 is marked as a pseudogene. The length of the CDR3 is 15 residues. The CDR3 DNA reads TGTGCAAGTCGCCCAACGGACAGCGATCACTATGGCTACACCTTC. Protein: CASRPTDSDHYGYTF.

The chain combines TRBV4-2 with TRBJ2-1, with D perhaps TRBD1 (5 bases). CDR1 and CDR2 from the germline V gene are LGHNA and YNFKEQ. The CDR3 is 12 amino acids. Between the trimmed V and J ends, which lost 0 bases and 13 bases, there was a span of 10 bases. The CDR3 loop is CASSQEGQHQFF. The CDR3 nucleotides read TGTGCCAGCAGCCAAGAAGGACAACATCAGTTCTTC.

This clonotype was observed a few times. The V and J genes are TRBV3-1 and TRBJ2-2; D call uncertain. The V and J ends lost 2 bases and 7 bases respectively, with 8 bases between them. The length of the CDR3 is 13 residues. CDR1 and CDR2 (germline): LGHDT, YNNKEL (reference sequence). The CDR3 spells CASSQYGFGELFF. The CDR3, as DNA: TGTGCCAGCAGCCAATACGGGTTCGGGGAGCTGTTTTTT.

This clonotype was picked up many times. The chain links TRBV20-1 to TRBJ2-6; D gene uncertain. With 0 bases removed from V and 0 bases from J, the gap between germline ends came to 0 bases. Germline assignment: CDR1 DFQATT and CDR2 SNEGSKA (reference sequence). The CDR3 runs to 13 residues. CDR3 nucleotides: TGCAGTGCTAGAGACTCTGGGGCCAACGTCCTGACTTTC. Translating it yields CSARDSGANVLTF.

This clonotype was recorded many times. The chain joins TRBV7-9 to TRBJ2-3; TRBD1 matches 9 bases. Germline V gene lookup returns CDR1 SEHNR and CDR2 FQNEAQ (reference sequence). This CDR3 region has 17 residues. The V segment lost 5 bases and the J segment 4 bases; nucleotides outside the gene matches: 13. The CDR3 DNA reads as TGTGCCAGCAGCAAAGGGTTCCGGGACAGGGTCGCAGATACGCAGTATTTT. Its protein is CASSKGFRDRVADTQYF.

V and J are TRBV7-6 and TRBJ2-1; tentatively, D is TRBD1 (5 bases). With 2 bases removed from V and 5 bases from J, the gap between germline ends came to 16 bases. The V gene's germline CDR1 is SGHVS and CDR2 FNYEAQ. The CDR3 consists of 16 residues. CDR3: CASSLNRQGKHNEQFF. The CDR3 DNA follows: TGTGCCAGCAGCTTAAATAGGCAGGGAAAACACAATGAGCAGTTCTTC.

In its sample, this clonotype was seen many times. V gene TRBV27 combines with J gene TRBJ2-3; D is perhaps TRBD2 (6 bases). The ends were cut back, 2 bases at V and 6 bases at J, with 18 bases in the middle. The CDR3 consists of 16 residues. The V gene's germline CDR1 is MNHEY and CDR2 SMNVEV (reference sequence). CDR3 sequence (DNA): TGTGCCAGCAGTTTAATGGGACGGGGGTTACGGGATACGCAGTATTTT. This sequence encodes CASSLMGRGLRDTQYF.

The CDR3 sequence is CSARESSEITDTQYF. The CDR3 DNA reads as TGCAGTGCTAGAGAATCTAGCGAGATTACAGATACGCAGTATTTT. The chain links TRBV20-1 to TRBJ2-3, with D possibly matching TRBD2 (6 bases). The germline V gene has CDR1 DFQATT and CDR2 SNEGSKA (reference sequence). V was clipped by 0 bases and J by 3 bases, with 13 bases between them. The CDR3 is made up of 15 amino acids.

This clonotype showed up many times. The V and J genes are TRBV29-1 and TRBJ2-5, with D perhaps matching TRBD2 (5 bases). Germline loops: CDR1 SQVTM, CDR2 ANQGSEA. V shed 2 bases and J shed 0 bases, with 7 bases lying between them. The CDR3 runs 13 residues. The DNA for the CDR3 is TGCAGCGTTGAAAGGAGGAACCAAGAGACCCAGTACTTC. This encodes CSVERRNQETQYF.

V and J are TRBV27 and TRBJ2-6; D is unresolved. The length of the CDR3 is 17 residues. Trimming took off 3 bases at V and 0 bases at J, with 12 bases between the two ends. The germline CDR1 and CDR2 sequences are MNHEY and SMNVEV (reference sequence). The CDR3 sequence: CASSFHGSYSGANVLTF. CDR3 bases: TGTGCCAGCAGTTTCCATGGCAGCTACTCTGGGGCCAACGTCCTGACTTTC.

This clonotype is labeled as large. J is TRBJ1-1 and V is TRBV28; a possible D gene is TRBD1 (5 bases). Germline assignment: CDR1 MDHEN and CDR2 SYDVKM. V was pared by 3 bases and J by 1 base, with 12 bases between. The CDR3 length is 15 residues. The CDR3 nucleotides read TGTGCCAGCAGTTTCTCGCAGGGTGCGAACACTGAAGCTTTCTTT. Its protein product is CASSFSQGANTEAFF. The variable domain in full, with the rest retrieved from reference TRBV28 and TRBJ1-1, is DVKVTQSSRYLVKRTGEKVFLECVQDMDHENMFWYRQDPGLGLRLIYFSYDVKMKEKGDIPEGYSVSREKKERFSLILESASTNQTSMYLCASSFSQGANTEAFFGQGTRLTVV.

This clonotype was seen more than once but under ten times. The rearrangement joins TRBV20-1 to TRBJ2-3; no clear D gene. The CDR3 is 13 amino acids. CDR1 and CDR2 from the germline V gene are DFQATT and SNEGSKA (reference sequence). Trimming removed 6 bases at V and 2 bases at J, with 12 bases between. The DNA for the CDR3 is TGCAGTGCCGCCAAAGAGGCCACAGATACGCAGTATTTT. Amino acids: CSAAKEATDTQYF.

The chain combines TRBV5-5 with TRBJ1-2; no clear D gene. The V gene's germline CDR1 is SGHKS and CDR2 YYEKEE (reference sequence). The CDR3 loop spans 14 amino acids. The V end was cut by 2 bases, the J end by 2 bases, with 10 bases between. The CDR3 sequence: CASSFGGDNYGYTF. CDR3 nucleotides: TGTGCCAGCAGCTTCGGTGGAGACAACTATGGCTACACCTTC.

This sequence joins TRBV12-3 or TRBV12-4 and TRBJ2-7, with a tentative D call TRBD2 (5 bases). The CDR3 is made up of 17 amino acids. The ends were cut back, 0 bases at V and 2 bases at J, with 17 bases in the middle. The CDR3 is CASSLAMIRGKAYEQYF. CDR3 bases: TGTGCCAGCAGTTTAGCGATGATCCGGGGAAAGGCCTACGAGCAGTACTTC.

This clonotype was seen many times. The chain joins TRBV5-1 to TRBJ2-3; D ambiguous. This CDR3 has 13 amino acids. Trimming took 0 bases from V and 6 from J, leaving 8 bases between them. Germline values: CDR1 SGHRS, CDR2 YFSETQ. CDR3 nucleotide sequence: TGCGCCAGCAGCTTGGTTCAAAAGGATACGCAGTATTTT. Translation: CASSLVQKDTQYF.

This clonotype was found many times. The chain recombines TRBV5-5 with TRBJ2-2; 10 bases are shared with TRBD1. Germline-derived CDR1 and CDR2 are SGHKS and YYEKEE (reference sequence). V was clipped by 2 bases and J by 6 bases; unmatched bases: 13. This CDR3 has 18 amino acids. CDR3 protein: CASSFIRGTGALAGELFF. In DNA form, the CDR3 reads TGTGCCAGCAGCTTTATACGGGGGACAGGGGCCCTAGCCGGGGAGCTGTTTTTT.